One and the same sample provided the 12 T cell receptor beta chains below, sequenced in a study of identical twins. From the 5' RACE reads, TCRdb called clonotypes with MiXCR, one entry per CDR3 protein. The data hold 520,000 or so distinct CDR3 sequences, with around 20% observed a single time. Separately, the same data were catalogued under a study of T cells expressing NK-cell markers.

The sample comprised CD4+ T cells sorted from blood. The receptor set was obtained from a woman between 18 and 29 years old in good health.

This clonotype was recorded once. The chain couples TRBV15 to TRBJ1-2; no definite D call. CDR3 length: 13 amino acids. The V gene's germline CDR1 is LNHNV and CDR2 YYDKDF (reference sequence). Trimming shortened V by 3 bases and J by 4 bases, and 9 bases separated the two germline ends. As DNA, the CDR3 is TGTGCCACCAGCAGGGCCGGAAGCTATGGCTACACCTTC. Its translation is CATSRAGSYGYTF. The full variable domain, in which reference TRBV15 and TRBJ1-2 provide the parts outside the CDR3, is DAMVIQNPRYQVTQFGKPVTLSCSQTLNHNVMYWYQQKSSQAPKLLFHYYDKDFNNEADTPDNFQSRRPNTSFCFLDIRSPGLGDTAMYLCATSRAGSYGYTFGSGTRLTVV.

This clonotype was observed a handful of times. V is TRBV12-3 or TRBV12-4 and J is TRBJ1-6, with 9 bases lining up with TRBD1. The CDR3 length is 15 residues. V was pared by 5 bases and J by 6 bases, with 5 bases of the junction left unmatched. The CDR3, as DNA: TGTGCCAGCAGTCCCGGGACAGGGCCTAATTCACCCCTCCACTTT. This sequence encodes CASSPGTGPNSPLHF.

This clonotype occurred many times. The rearrangement uses TRBV12-3 or TRBV12-4 and TRBJ1-2, with 9 nucleotides matching TRBD1. V shed 1 base, J shed 6 bases, and the junction held 0 bases outside the gene matches. The CDR3 has 13 amino acids. CDR3 sequence reads: CASSLGDRDGYTF. Written as DNA, the CDR3 is TGTGCCAGCAGTTTAGGGGACAGGGATGGCTACACCTTC.

This clonotype was seen a handful of times. The chain employs TRBV5-1 and TRBJ2-7; 10 bases align to TRBD1. The germline V gene has CDR1 SGHRS and CDR2 YFSETQ. CDR3 length: 14 amino acids. The V gene end was trimmed by 9 bases and the J gene end by 5 bases; junction bases not matched to a gene: 11. The CDR3 DNA reads as TGCGCCACCTCGCCGGGGACAGGGGCCCACGAGCAGTACTTC. The encoded protein is CATSPGTGAHEQYF.

The CDR3 reads CSVEDGSGTSGTLAKNIQYF. The CDR3 nucleotides are TGCAGCGTTGAAGATGGCTCCGGGACTAGCGGGACTCTAGCCAAAAACATTCAGTACTTC. The chain employs TRBV29-1 and TRBJ2-4; 13 nucleotides match TRBD2. The CDR3 totals 20 residues. J lost 0 bases, V lost 0 bases, and 11 bases had no gene match. CDR1 and CDR2 (germline): SQVTM, ANQGSEA. Full variable domain (outside the CDR3, taken from reference TRBV29-1 and TRBJ2-4): SAVISQKPSRDICQRGTSLTIQCQVDSQVTMMFWYRQQPGQSLTLIATANQGSEATYESGFVIDKFPISRPNLTFSTLTVSNMSPEDSSIYLCSVEDGSGTSGTLAKNIQYFGAGTRLSVL.

V is TRBV20-1 and J is TRBJ2-5; D may be TRBD1 (6 bases). CDR1 and CDR2 from the germline V gene are DFQATT and SNEGSKA (reference sequence). CDR3 length: 13 residues. Trimming removed 6 bases at V and 1 base at J, with 12 bases between. CDR3 sequence reads: CSARRTVQETQYF. Written as DNA, the CDR3 is TGCAGTGCCAGACGGACAGTCCAAGAGACCCAGTACTTC.

The CDR3 nucleotides are TGTGCCAGCAGCTTATCTTCACCTAATGAAAAACTGTTTTTT. This encodes CASSLSSPNEKLFF. The rearrangement uses TRBV11-2 and TRBJ1-4; no clear D gene. The V gene's germline CDR1 is SGHAT and CDR2 FQNNGV. The CDR3 length is 14 residues. V was cut by 2 bases and J by 3 bases, with 7 bases left in between.

This clonotype was counted only a few times. The chain employs TRBV20-1 and TRBJ2-7; 8 bases align to TRBD1. V trimming: 6 bases; J trimming: 4 bases; junction bases outside the gene matches: 8. The CDR3 is made up of 13 amino acids. Germline values: CDR1 DFQATT, CDR2 SNEGSKA (reference sequence). CDR3 DNA sequence: TGCAGTGCCACCCGGACAGGGTTGTACGAGCAGTACTTC. Its protein product is CSATRTGLYEQYF.

Of note for this clonotype: A much larger clonotype is one base distant, so this may be a read error. The chain recombines TRBV6-4 with TRBJ2-3; TRBD2 agrees at 11 bases. V lost 4 bases to trimming and J lost 0 bases; unmatched junction nucleotides: 0. The CDR3 is made up of 15 amino acids. Germline CDR1 is MRHNA and CDR2 is SNTAGT. CDR3 amino acids: CASSGLAGSTDTQYF. CDR3 DNA sequence: TGTGCCAGCAGTGGACTAGCGGGAAGCACAGATACGCAGTATTTT.

The rearrangement joins TRBV6-6 to TRBJ1-5, with D unclear. The CDR3 length is 12 residues. The germline gives CDR1 MNHNY, CDR2 SVGAGI (reference sequence). Trimming removed 6 bases from V and 4 bases from J, with 7 bases in between. In nucleotides, the CDR3 is TGTGCCAGCAGCTACAAGAATCAGCCCCAGCATTTT. This sequence encodes CASSYKNQPQHF.

The CDR3 loop is CASSIAGARSYEQYF. In DNA, the CDR3 is TGTGCCAGCAGCATAGCGGGAGCGCGCTCCTACGAGCAGTACTTC. The rearrangement uses TRBV5-8 and TRBJ2-7; 9 bases agree with TRBD2. The CDR3 has 15 residues. V shed 4 bases and J 0 bases; nucleotides not matched to a gene: 5. CDR1 and CDR2 (germline): SGHTS, YDEGEE.

There are a few counts of this clonotype. The chain combines TRBV6-1 with TRBJ2-3; unclear D gene. Trimming stripped 6 bases from V and 6 bases from J, with 13 bases between. Germline V CDR1 and CDR2: MNHNS, SASEGT. CDR3 length equals 13 residues. CDR3: CASRVDGRDTQYF. CDR3 in DNA: TGTGCCAGCAGAGTGGACGGTAGGGATACGCAGTATTTT.